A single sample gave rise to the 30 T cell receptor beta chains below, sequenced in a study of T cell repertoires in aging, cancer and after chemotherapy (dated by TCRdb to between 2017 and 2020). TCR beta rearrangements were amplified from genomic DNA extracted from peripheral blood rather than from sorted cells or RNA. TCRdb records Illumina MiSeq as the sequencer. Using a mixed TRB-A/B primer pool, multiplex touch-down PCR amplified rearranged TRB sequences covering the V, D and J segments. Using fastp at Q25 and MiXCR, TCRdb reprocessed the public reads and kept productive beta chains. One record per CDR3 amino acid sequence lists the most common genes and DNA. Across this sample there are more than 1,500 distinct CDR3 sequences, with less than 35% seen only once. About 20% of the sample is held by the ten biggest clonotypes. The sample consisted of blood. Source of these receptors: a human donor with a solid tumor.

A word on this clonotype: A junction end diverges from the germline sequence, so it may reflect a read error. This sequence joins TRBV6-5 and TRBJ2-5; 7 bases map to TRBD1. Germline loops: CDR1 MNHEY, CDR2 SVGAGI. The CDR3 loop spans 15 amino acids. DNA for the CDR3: TGTGCCAGCAGATACTCGGGACAGATAGGCGAGACCCAGTACTTC. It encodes CASRYSGQIGETQYF.

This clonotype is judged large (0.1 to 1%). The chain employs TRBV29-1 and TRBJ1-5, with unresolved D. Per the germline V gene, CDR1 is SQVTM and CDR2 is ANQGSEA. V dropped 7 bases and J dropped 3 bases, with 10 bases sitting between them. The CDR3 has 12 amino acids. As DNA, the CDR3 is TGCAGCGCCGGGGTCGTCAATCAGCCCCAGCATTTT. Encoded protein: CSAGVVNQPQHF.

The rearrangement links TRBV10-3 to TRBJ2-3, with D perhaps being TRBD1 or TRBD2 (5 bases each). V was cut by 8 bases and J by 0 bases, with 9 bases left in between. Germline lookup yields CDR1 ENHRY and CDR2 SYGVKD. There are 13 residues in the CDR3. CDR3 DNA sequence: TGTGCCATCGGGGGATTGAGCACAGATACGCAGTATTTT. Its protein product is CAIGGLSTDTQYF.

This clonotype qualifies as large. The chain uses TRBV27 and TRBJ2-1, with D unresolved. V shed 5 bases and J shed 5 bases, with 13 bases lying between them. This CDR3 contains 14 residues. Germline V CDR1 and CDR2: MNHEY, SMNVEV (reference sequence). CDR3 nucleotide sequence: TGTGCCAGCAGTGGGCGACTGGTGGACAATGAGCAGTTCTTC. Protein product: CASSGRLVDNEQFF.

The CDR3 DNA is TGTGCCAGCAGCCAAGGGGCAGGGGTGAACACTGAAGCTTTCTTT. As protein: CASSQGAGVNTEAFF. V and J are TRBV14 and TRBJ1-1; D perhaps matches TRBD1 (6 bases). Germline V gives CDR1 SGHDN, CDR2 FVKESK. V was cut by 1 base and J by 0 bases, with 9 bases left in between. This CDR3 has 15 residues.

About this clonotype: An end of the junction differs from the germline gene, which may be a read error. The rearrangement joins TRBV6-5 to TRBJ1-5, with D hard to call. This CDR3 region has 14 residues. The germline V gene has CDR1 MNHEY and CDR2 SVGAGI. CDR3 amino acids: CASIYSSLSAVQHF. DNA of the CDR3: TGTGCCAGCATTTACTCGTCGTTGAGTGCAGTCCAGCATTTT.

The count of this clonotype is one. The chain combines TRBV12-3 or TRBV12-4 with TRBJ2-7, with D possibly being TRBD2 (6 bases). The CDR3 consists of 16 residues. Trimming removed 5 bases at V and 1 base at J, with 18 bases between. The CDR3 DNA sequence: TGTGCCAGCAGTCCCCAGCGGGTAGCGCTATCCTACGAGCAGTACTTC. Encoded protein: CASSPQRVALSYEQYF.

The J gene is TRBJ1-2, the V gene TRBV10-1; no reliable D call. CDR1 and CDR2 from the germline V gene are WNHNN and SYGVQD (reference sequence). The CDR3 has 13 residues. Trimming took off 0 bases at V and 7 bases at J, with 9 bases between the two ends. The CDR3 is CASSESFTGGYTF. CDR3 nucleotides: TGCGCCAGCAGTGAGTCATTCACGGGTGGCTACACCTTC.

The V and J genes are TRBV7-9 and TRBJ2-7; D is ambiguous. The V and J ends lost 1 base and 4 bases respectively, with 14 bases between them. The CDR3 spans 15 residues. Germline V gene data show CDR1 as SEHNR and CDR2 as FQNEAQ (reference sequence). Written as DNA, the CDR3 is TGTGCCAGCAGCTTAGTGATGGGCCCGACTTACGAGCAGTACTTC. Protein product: CASSLVMGPTYEQYF.

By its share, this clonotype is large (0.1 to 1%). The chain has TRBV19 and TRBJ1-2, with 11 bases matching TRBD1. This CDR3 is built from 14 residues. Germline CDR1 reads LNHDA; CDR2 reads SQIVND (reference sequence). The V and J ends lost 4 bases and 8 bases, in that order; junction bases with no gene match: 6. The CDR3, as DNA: TGTGCCAGTAGTAAATGGGGACAGGGGGAAGGCTACACCTTC. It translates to CASSKWGQGEGYTF.

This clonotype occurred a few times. The CDR3 DNA sequence: TGCAGTGCTAGATCCGAGCGTGACGAGCAGTTCTTC. This codes for CSARSERDEQFF. V and J are TRBV20-1 and TRBJ2-1; D is undetermined. Germline V CDR1 and CDR2: DFQATT, SNEGSKA (reference sequence). Trimming shortened V by 2 bases and J by 10 bases, and 12 bases separated the two germline ends. The CDR3 consists of 12 residues.

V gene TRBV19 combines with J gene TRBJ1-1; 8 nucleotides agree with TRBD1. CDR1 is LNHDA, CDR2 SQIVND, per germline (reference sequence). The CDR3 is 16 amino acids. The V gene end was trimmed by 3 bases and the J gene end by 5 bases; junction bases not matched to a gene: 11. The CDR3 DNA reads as TGTGCCAGTAGTATCGTCCAGGGGGCTGGAATAACTGAAGCTTTCTTT. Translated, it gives CASSIVQGAGITEAFF. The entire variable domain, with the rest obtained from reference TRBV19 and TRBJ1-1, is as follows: DGGITQSPKYLFRKEGQNVTLSCEQNLNHDAMYWYRQDPGQGLRLIYYSQIVNDFQKGDIAEGYSVSREKKESFPLTVTSAQKNPTAFYLCASSIVQGAGITEAFFGQGTRLTVV.

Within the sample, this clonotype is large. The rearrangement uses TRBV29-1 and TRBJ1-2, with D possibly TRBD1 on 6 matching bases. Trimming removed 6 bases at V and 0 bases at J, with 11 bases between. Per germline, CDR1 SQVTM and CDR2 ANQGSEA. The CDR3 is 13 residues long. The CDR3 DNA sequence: TGCAGCGTGGACCGGGACACTAACTATGGCTACACCTTC. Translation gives CSVDRDTNYGYTF. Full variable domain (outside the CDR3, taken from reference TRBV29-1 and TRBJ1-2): SAVISQKPSRDICQRGTSLTIQCQVDSQVTMMFWYRQQPGQSLTLIATANQGSEATYESGFVIDKFPISRPNLTFSTLTVSNMSPEDSSIYLCSVDRDTNYGYTFGSGTRLTVV.

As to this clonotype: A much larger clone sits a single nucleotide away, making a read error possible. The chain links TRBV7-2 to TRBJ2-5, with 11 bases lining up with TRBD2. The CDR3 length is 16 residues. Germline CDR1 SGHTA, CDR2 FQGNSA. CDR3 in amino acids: CASSFWGLAVQENQYF. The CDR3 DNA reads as TGTGCCAGCAGCTTTTGGGGACTAGCGGTCCAAGAGAACCAGTACTTC.

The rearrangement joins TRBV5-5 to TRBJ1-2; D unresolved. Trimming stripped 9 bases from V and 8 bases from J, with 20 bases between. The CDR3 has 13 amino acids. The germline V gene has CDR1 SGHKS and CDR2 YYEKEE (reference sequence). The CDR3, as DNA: TGTGCCACCCAGACCGGGCCCTTGGGAGGCTACACCTTC. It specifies CATQTGPLGGYTF. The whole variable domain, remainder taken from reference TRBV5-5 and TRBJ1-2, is DAGVTQSPTHLIKTRGQQVTLRCSPISGHKSVSWYQQVLGQGPQFIFQYYEKEERGRGNFPDRFSARQFPNYSSELNVNALLLGDSALYLCATQTGPLGGYTFGSGTRLTVV.

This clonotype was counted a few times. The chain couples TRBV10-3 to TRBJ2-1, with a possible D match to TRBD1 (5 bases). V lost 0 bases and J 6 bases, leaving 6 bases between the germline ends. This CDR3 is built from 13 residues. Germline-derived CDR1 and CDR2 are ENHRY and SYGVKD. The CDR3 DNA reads TGTGCCATCAGTGAGTCAGGGGTCAATGAGCAGTTCTTC. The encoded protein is CAISESGVNEQFF.

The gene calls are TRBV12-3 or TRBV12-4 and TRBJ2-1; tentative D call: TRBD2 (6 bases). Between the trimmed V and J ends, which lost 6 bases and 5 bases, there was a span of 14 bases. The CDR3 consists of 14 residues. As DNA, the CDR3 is TGTGCCAGCAGCCCGCCGCTAGCGCACAATGAGCAGTTCTTC. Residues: CASSPPLAHNEQFF.

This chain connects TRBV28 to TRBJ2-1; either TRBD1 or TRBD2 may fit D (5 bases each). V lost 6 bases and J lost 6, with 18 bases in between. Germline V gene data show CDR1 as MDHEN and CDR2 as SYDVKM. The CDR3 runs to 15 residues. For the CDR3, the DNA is TGTGCCAGCAGCCAAAGAAGAGGGGCGGTCAATGAGCAGTTCTTC. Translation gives CASSQRRGAVNEQFF.

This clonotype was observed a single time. Here the CDR3 DNA reads TGTGCCACCAGTGACCCACCGTCTTCCGCCCATCCGCTCGATACCGGGGAGCTGTTTTTT. Amino acid sequence: CATSDPPSSAHPLDTGELFF. The chain combines TRBV24-1 with TRBJ2-2; unclear D gene. This CDR3 comprises 20 residues. V was shortened by 4 bases and J by 5 bases, with 28 bases between the two germline ends. Germline CDR1 KGHDR, CDR2 SFDVKD.

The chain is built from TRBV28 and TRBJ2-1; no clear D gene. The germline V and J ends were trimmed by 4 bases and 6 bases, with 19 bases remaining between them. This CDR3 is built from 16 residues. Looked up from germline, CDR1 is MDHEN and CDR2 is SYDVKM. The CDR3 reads CASSSPPRIASNEQFF. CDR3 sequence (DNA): TGTGCCAGCAGTTCCCCGCCTAGGATAGCATCCAATGAGCAGTTCTTC.

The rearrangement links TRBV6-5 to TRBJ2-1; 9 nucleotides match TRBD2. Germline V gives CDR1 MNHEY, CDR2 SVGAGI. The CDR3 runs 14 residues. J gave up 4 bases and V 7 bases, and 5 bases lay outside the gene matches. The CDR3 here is CASTASGTYNEQFF. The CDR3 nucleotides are TGTGCCAGCACGGCTAGCGGGACATACAATGAGCAGTTCTTC.

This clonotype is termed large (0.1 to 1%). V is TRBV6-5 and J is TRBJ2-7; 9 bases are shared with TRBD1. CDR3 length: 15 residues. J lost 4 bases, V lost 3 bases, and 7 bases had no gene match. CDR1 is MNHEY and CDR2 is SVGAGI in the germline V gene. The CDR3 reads CASSYSGTGTYEQYF. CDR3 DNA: TGTGCCAGCAGTTATTCAGGGACAGGGACGTACGAGCAGTACTTC.

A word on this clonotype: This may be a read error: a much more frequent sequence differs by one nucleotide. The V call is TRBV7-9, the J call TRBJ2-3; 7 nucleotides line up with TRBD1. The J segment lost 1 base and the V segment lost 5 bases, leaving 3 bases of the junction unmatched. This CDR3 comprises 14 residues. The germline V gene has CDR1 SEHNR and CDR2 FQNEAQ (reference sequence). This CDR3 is CASSEGGGTDTQYF. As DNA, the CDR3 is TGTGCCAGCAGCGAAGGGGGCGGCACAGATACGCAGTATTTT.

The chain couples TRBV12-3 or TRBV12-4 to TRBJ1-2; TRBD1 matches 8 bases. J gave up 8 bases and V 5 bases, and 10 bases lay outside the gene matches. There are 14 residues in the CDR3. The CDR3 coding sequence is TGTGCCAGCAGTCCTCTACGGACAGGGTGGGGCTACACCTTC. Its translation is CASSPLRTGWGYTF.

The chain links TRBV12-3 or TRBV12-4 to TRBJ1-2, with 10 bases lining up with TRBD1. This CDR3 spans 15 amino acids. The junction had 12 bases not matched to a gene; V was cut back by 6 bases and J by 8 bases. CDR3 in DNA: TGTGCCAGCAGGGACAGGGGGAGGGTCTGGTCCGGCTACACCTTC. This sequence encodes CASRDRGRVWSGYTF.

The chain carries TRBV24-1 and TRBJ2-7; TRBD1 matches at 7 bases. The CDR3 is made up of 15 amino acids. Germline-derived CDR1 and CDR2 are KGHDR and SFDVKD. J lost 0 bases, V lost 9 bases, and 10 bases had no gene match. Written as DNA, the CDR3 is TGTGCCACCCCTGGGACAGAAACTAGCTCCTACGAGCAGTACTTC. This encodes CATPGTETSSYEQYF.

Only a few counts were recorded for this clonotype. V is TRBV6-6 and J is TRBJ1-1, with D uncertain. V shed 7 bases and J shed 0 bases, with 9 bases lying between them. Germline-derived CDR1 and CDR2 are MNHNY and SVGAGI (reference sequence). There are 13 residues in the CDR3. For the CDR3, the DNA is TGTGCCAGCACCCTCAAAATGAACACTGAAGCTTTCTTT. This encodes CASTLKMNTEAFF.

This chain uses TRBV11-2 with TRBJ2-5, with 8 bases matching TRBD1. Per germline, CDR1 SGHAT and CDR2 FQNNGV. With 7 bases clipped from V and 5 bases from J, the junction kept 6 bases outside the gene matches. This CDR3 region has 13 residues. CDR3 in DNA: TGTGCCAGCAATCAGGGGGCGCTTGAGACCCAGTACTTC. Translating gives CASNQGALETQYF. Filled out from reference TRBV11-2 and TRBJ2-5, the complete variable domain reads EAGVAQSPRYKIIEKRQSVAFWCNPISGHATLYWYQQILGQGPKLLIQFQNNGVVDDSQLPKDRFSAERLKGVDSTLKIQPAKLEDSAVYLCASNQGALETQYFGPGTRLLVL.

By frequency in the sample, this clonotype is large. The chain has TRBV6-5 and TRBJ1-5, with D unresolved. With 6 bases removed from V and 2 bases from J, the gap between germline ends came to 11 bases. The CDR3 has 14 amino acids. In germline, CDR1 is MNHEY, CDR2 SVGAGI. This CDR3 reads CASRGISGNQPQHF. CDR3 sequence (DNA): TGTGCCAGCAGGGGGATATCGGGCAATCAGCCCCAGCATTTT.

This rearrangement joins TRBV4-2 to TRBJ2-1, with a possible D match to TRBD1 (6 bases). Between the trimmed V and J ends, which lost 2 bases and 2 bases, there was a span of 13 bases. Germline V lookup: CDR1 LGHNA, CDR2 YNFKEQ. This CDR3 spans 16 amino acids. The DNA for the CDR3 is TGTGCCAGCAGCCAAACCTTCGACAGGCCCTACAATGAGCAGTTCTTC. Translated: CASSQTFDRPYNEQFF.